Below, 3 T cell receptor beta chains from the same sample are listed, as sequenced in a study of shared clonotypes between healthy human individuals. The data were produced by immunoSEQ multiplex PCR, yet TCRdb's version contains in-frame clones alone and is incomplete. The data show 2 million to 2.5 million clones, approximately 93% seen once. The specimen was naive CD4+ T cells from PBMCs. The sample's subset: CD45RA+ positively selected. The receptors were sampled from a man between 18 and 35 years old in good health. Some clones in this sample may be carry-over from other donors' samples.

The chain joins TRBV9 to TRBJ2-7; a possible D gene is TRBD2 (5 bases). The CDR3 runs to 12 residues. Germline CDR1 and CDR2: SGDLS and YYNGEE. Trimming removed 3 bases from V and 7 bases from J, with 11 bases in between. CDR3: CASSAKSGEQYF. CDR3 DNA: TGTGCCAGCAGCGCAAAATCGGGGGAGCAGTACTTC.

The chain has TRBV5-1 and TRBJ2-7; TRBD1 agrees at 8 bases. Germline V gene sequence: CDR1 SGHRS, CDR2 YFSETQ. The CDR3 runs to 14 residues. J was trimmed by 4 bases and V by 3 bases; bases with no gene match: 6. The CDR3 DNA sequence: TGCGCCAGCAGCTGGCAGGGGGCAGAGTACGAGCAGTACTTC. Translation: CASSWQGAEYEQYF.

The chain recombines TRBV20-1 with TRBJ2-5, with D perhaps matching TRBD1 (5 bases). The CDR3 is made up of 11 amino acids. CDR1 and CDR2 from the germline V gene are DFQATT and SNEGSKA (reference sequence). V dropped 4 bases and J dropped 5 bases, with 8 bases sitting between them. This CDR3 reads CSAIRDETQYF. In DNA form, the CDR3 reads TGCAGTGCTATCAGGGATGAGACCCAGTACTTC.